Sequencing of this T cell receptor beta chain was carried out in a study of CD8 T cells in ankylosing spondylitis. Each CDR3 protein gets one entry after TCRdb re-called the 5' RACE reads with MiXCR. The sample yields 230,000 or so distinct CDR3 sequences, 20% to 30% seen once. V gave up 6 bases and J gave up 3 bases; unmatched junction bases: 9. This CDR3 has 15 amino acids. The chain carries TRBV12-3 or TRBV12-4 and TRBJ2-3, with TRBD1 identical over 7 bases. The sequencing sample was made of blood, either unsorted or a sorted T cell fraction (not recorded which). This clonotype was sampled from a male donor with ankylosing spondylitis or in good health (not recorded which). The CDR3 DNA sequence: TGTGCCAGCAGCCCACAGGGGATGGGGACAGATACGCAGTATTTT. Translated, it gives CASSPQGMGTDTQYF.